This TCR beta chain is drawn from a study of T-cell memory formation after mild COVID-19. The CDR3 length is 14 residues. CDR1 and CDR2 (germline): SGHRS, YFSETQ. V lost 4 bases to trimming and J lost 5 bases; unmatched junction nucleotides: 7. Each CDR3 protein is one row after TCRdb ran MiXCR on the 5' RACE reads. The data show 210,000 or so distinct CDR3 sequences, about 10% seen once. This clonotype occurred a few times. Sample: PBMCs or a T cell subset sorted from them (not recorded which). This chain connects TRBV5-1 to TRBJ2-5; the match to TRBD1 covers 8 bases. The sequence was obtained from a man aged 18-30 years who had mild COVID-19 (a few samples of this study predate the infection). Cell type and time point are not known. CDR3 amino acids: CASSPRTGMETQYF. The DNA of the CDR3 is TGCGCCAGCAGCCCACGGACAGGGATGGAGACCCAGTACTTC.